Reported below is one T cell receptor beta chain. Germline CDR1 and CDR2: MNHEY and SVGAGI. V shed 6 bases, J shed 2 bases, and the junction held 6 bases outside the gene matches. The CDR3 contains 14 residues. The source of the sample is a study of Ad26.COV2.S vaccination and SARS-CoV-2 variants. Assay: immunoSEQ multiplex PCR; the TCRdb copy retains only in-frame clones and omits some. The sample lists 430,000 or so clones, roughly nine tenths occurring once. This sample's treatment: about 20 received Ad26.COV2.S at low or high dose, single or two shots; several received placebo; per-sample allocation not given. Sampling occurred on day 63 after the first vaccine or placebo injection. An Ad26 vector carrying the Wuhan-strain SARS-CoV-2 spike served as the vaccine.

The gene calls are TRBV6-5 and TRBJ2-7; 8 bases line up with TRBD1. Specimen: peripheral blood, collected in a trial of Ad26.COV2.S vaccine versus placebo. This receptor was taken from a person between 18 and 59 years old who received the Ad26.COV2.S COVID-19 vaccine or a placebo. CDR3 sequence reads: CASRDRVGTYEQYF. CDR3 coding DNA: TGTGCCAGCAGGGACAGGGTTGGGACCTACGAGCAGTACTTC.